This T cell receptor beta chain was identified in a study of molecular identifiers for immune sequencing clone quantification. TCRdb reprocessed the PCR reads with MiXCR, giving one entry per CDR3 protein. The sample contains more than 550,000 distinct CDR3 sequences, 25% of which appear only once. This clonotype was seen just once. This may arise from a read error, as a much more abundant clone is one base away. Libraries used roughly 18,000 to 1,000,000 sorted naive CD8 T cells and 10%, 30% or 50% RNA input. The CDR3 is 12 residues long. The V end lost 1 base, the J end lost 8 bases, and 7 bases lay between the germline ends. Germline V gives CDR1 LNHNV, CDR2 YYDKDF (reference sequence).

The genes are TRBV15 and TRBJ2-3, with D perhaps matching TRBD2 (6 bases). Source material: naive CD8+ T cells from blood, with Jurkat cell RNA spiked in. The subset here: FACS-sorted CD8+CD4-CCR7+CD45RA+ naive T cells. The receptor's source is a human donor in good health. Some libraries in this study had Jurkat cell RNA spiked in. The CDR3 DNA reads as TGTGCCACCAGCAGAGCGGAGGGTACGCAGTATTTT. It specifies CATSRAEGTQYF.